Listed here is a single T cell receptor beta chain. A single record per CDR3 protein comes from TCRdb applying MiXCR to the 5' RACE reads. Counted here are 550,000 to 700,000 distinct CDR3 sequences, about 20% occurring once; the ten biggest clones make up 4.3%. The sample is drawn from a study of identical twins. CDR1 and CDR2 from the germline V gene are ENHRY and SYGVKD. V gave up 4 bases and J gave up 5 bases, with 17 bases separating them. This CDR3 comprises 15 residues. These sequences were also reported in another study, on T cells expressing NK-cell markers. That work adds: Only alpha-beta TCR T cells were sorted in several experiments, using an anti-gamma-delta TCR antibody. No clear determination of HCMV specificity was made for expanded NKG2C+ T cell clones.

The sequence came from a young woman in good health. Sequencing was carried out using PBMCs. This rearrangement joins TRBV10-3 to TRBJ1-2, with TRBD1 as a possible D gene (6 bases). The CDR3 DNA follows: TGTGCCATCAGTGGAGGGGTCGGACAGACATATGGCTACACCTTC. Its translation is CAISGGVGQTYGYTF.